Shown below are 5 T cell receptor beta chains from a single sample sequenced in a study of T cells after yellow fever vaccination. MiXCR, applied by TCRdb to the 5' RACE reads, yields one record per CDR3 protein. The repertoire holds about 150,000 distinct CDR3 sequences, with more than 6.5% as singletons. This specimen consisted of CD4+ T cells sorted from PBMCs, obtained 10 days after the yellow fever booster vaccination. The receptors here all came from a man aged 25 to 40 who received the YFV17D yellow fever vaccine.

This clonotype showed up just a few times. The rearrangement uses TRBV5-1 and TRBJ2-3, with 7 bases fitting TRBD2. Germline V lookup: CDR1 SGHRS, CDR2 YFSETQ. There are 16 residues in the CDR3. Trimming took 4 bases from V and 0 from J; bases not matched to a gene: 8. The CDR3 here is CASSPLAGRSTDTQYF. For the CDR3, the DNA is TGCGCCAGCAGCCCGTTAGCGGGCCGCAGCACAGATACGCAGTATTTT.

This clonotype was found many times. V is TRBV5-6 and J is TRBJ2-1, with 13 nucleotides matching TRBD2. This CDR3 spans 15 amino acids. The germline CDR1 and CDR2 sequences are SGHDT and YYEEEE. V shed 4 bases and J 7 bases; nucleotides not matched to a gene: 5. The CDR3 DNA reads TGTGCCAGCAGCGGACTAGCGGGAGTTGGTAATGAGCAGTTCTTC. This gives the protein CASSGLAGVGNEQFF.

This clonotype was found many times. V and J are TRBV7-2 and TRBJ2-7; 8 bases match TRBD2. Germline CDR1 and CDR2: SGHTA and FQGNSA. V shed 6 bases, J shed 3 bases, and the junction held 7 bases outside the gene matches. The CDR3 consists of 14 residues. The CDR3 nucleotides are TGTGCCAGCAGTCGACTAGCGCGATACTACGAGCAGTACTTC. Translated: CASSRLARYYEQYF.

At least ten counts were recorded for this clonotype. The chain links TRBV20-1 to TRBJ2-7, with 7 bases matching TRBD1. With 1 base clipped from V and 9 bases from J, the junction kept 9 bases outside the gene matches. The CDR3 spans 13 residues. Germline CDR1 DFQATT, CDR2 SNEGSKA (reference sequence). The CDR3 sequence: CSARGPGGNLQYF. DNA for the CDR3: TGCAGTGCTAGAGGCCCAGGGGGAAATTTGCAGTACTTC.

In this sample, this clonotype turned up many times. The chain is built from TRBV5-8 and TRBJ2-1, with 11 nucleotides matching TRBD2. Unmatched junction bases numbered 13, after V lost 4 bases and J lost 7 bases. CDR1 is SGHTS, CDR2 YDEGEE, per germline. The CDR3 contains 17 residues. The CDR3 region is CASSHGRLVAGGNEQFF. CDR3 nucleotide sequence: TGTGCCAGCAGCCACGGACGGTTGGTAGCGGGAGGGAATGAGCAGTTCTTC. Full variable domain (outside the CDR3, taken from reference TRBV5-8 and TRBJ2-1): EAGVTQSPTHLIKTRGQQATLRCSPISGHTSVYWYQQALGLGLQFLLWYDEGEERNRGNFPPRFSGRQFPNYSSELNVNALELEDSALYLCASSHGRLVAGGNEQFFGPGTRLTVL.